The subject of this entry is one TCR beta chain. Its antigen is currently not known. It has no much larger one-base neighbor in the sample; base qualities were not kept. V is pared back by 3 bases and J by 6 bases, with 8 bases lying between the germline termini. Sequences SGHAT (CDR1) and FQNNGV (CDR2) are obtained from the germline V gene. CDR3 length: 12 amino acids, cysteine to phenylalanine. Left in the record is the CDR3 DNA by itself, 36 bases read in frame from the first base. This entry is derived from a study of technical replicates of blood from several donors (dated by TCRdb to 2017 to 2019). Library method: the immunoSEQ multiplex PCR assay. TCRdb limited this immuneACCESS table to in-frame rearrangements with V and J called. A share of clones is missing; checked studies link under half to unresolved V genes, and the rest is unexplained. The table for this sample lists tens of thousands of clones; roughly 98% of them were counted only once. The ten largest account for around 0.15% of the sample.

The sequenced sample was T cells isolated from PBMCs. This TCR was sampled from a human donor in good health. The chain is assembled from TRBV11-2 and TRBJ1-1; too little of a D gene remains to name it. CDR3 reads: CASSFLAAEAFF. The DNA sequence reads TGTGCCAGCAGCTTTTTAGCAGCTGAAGCTTTCTTT.